These 26 T cell receptor beta chains originate from one sample sequenced in a study of blood T cell repertoires in COVID-19. Here immunoSEQ multiplex PCR was the method, and the copy in TCRdb shows in-frame clones only, minus some. The sample contains 240,000 or so clones, about 83% of which appear only once. Material for sequencing was PBMCs or T cells enriched from blood (not recorded which). The receptors derive from a woman in her fifties or sixties who had recovered from COVID-19.

This chain joins TRBV14 and TRBJ2-2; TRBD2 agrees at 8 bases. V trimming: 0 bases; J trimming: 3 bases; junction bases outside the gene matches: 6. Germline CDR1 is SGHDN and CDR2 is FVKESK. This CDR3 comprises 17 residues. In DNA form, the CDR3 reads TGTGCCAGCAGCCAAGAAAGAGCGGGAGCATACACCGGGGAGCTGTTTTTT. It is translated as CASSQERAGAYTGELFF.

The genes are TRBV7-2 and TRBJ2-7; 7 nucleotides line up with TRBD2. The trim removed 5 bases at V and 2 bases at J, leaving 3 bases unmatched. The CDR3 runs to 13 residues. Germline lookup yields CDR1 SGHTA and CDR2 FQGNSA. CDR3 in DNA: TGTGCCAGCAGCCTGCTAGCGGCCTACGAGCAGTACTTC. Translated: CASSLLAAYEQYF. The whole variable domain, filled in from reference TRBV7-2 and TRBJ2-7, reads GAGVSQSPSNKVTEKGKDVELRCDPISGHTALYWYRQSLGQGLEFLIYFQGNSAPDKSGLPSDRFSAERTGGSVSTLTIQRTQQEDSAVYLCASSLLAAYEQYFGPGTRLTVT.

The rearrangement uses TRBV4-1 and TRBJ1-3, with D perhaps matching TRBD1 (5 bases). This CDR3 is 13 amino acids long. CDR1 is MGHRA, CDR2 YSYEKL, per germline. Trimming took 1 base from V and 6 from J, leaving 7 bases between them. The CDR3 loop is CASSQGQPNTIYF. CDR3 DNA sequence: TGCGCCAGCAGCCAAGGACAGCCAAACACCATATATTTT.

The chain links TRBV10-2 to TRBJ1-5; D perhaps matches TRBD1 (5 bases). V lost 6 bases and J 10 bases, leaving 16 bases between the germline ends. The CDR3 contains 13 residues. Germline CDR1 and CDR2: WSHSY and SAAADI. The CDR3 DNA sequence: TGCGCCAGCAGGTTAGCCAGGGCGGATCCCCAGCATTTT. Translating gives CASRLARADPQHF.

This chain joins TRBV29-1 and TRBJ1-5; D unresolved. CDR1 is SQVTM and CDR2 is ANQGSEA in the germline V gene. Trimming left V 6 bases short and J 3 bases short, with 3 bases between. The CDR3 totals 10 residues. For the CDR3, the DNA is TGCAGCGTCTACAATCAGCCCCAGCATTTT. The encoded protein is CSVYNQPQHF. Variable domain in full (rest from reference TRBV29-1 and TRBJ1-5): SAVISQKPSRDICQRGTSLTIQCQVDSQVTMMFWYRQQPGQSLTLIATANQGSEATYESGFVIDKFPISRPNLTFSTLTVSNMSPEDSSIYLCSVYNQPQHFGDGTRLSIL.

The chain employs TRBV5-1 and TRBJ2-5; TRBD2 is a possible D gene (6 bases). The CDR3 has 16 residues. V was cut by 0 bases and J by 5 bases, with 17 bases left in between. Germline CDR1 is SGHRS and CDR2 is YFSETQ. The CDR3 DNA reads as TGCGCCAGCAGCTTGGGGCGACTAGGAGAGGGTGAGACCCAGTACTTC. This encodes CASSLGRLGEGETQYF.

This clone has only one observation. V and J are TRBV19 and TRBJ2-5; TRBD1 agrees at 10 bases. The CDR3 sequence is 14 residues long. V was clipped by 4 bases and J by 2 bases; unmatched bases: 1. CDR1 and CDR2 from the germline V gene are LNHDA and SQIVND (reference sequence). The CDR3 here is CASSRTGGQETQYF. CDR3 DNA: TGTGCCAGTAGTAGGACAGGGGGGCAAGAGACCCAGTACTTC. Looking up the rest from reference TRBV19 and TRBJ2-5 gives the full variable domain: DGGITQSPKYLFRKEGQNVTLSCEQNLNHDAMYWYRQDPGQGLRLIYYSQIVNDFQKGDIAEGYSVSREKKESFPLTVTSAQKNPTAFYLCASSRTGGQETQYFGPGTRLLVL.

J is TRBJ2-2 and V is TRBV12-5; TRBD1 aligns across 11 bases. The germline V gene encodes CDR1 LGHNT and CDR2 FRNRAP. The ends lost 2 bases at V and 7 bases at J; junction bases unmatched: 3. The CDR3 is 15 residues long. The CDR3 nucleotides read TGTGCTAGTGGTTTGTGGGACAGGGGGATCGGGGAGCTGTTTTTT. Translation gives CASGLWDRGIGELFF.

The genes are TRBV19 and TRBJ1-4; 8 bases line up with TRBD1. Trimming took 8 bases from V and 1 from J; bases not matched to a gene: 12. This CDR3 has 17 residues. The germline CDR1 and CDR2 sequences are LNHDA and SQIVND (reference sequence). The CDR3 DNA reads as TGTGCCAGTTCACAGGGGGTCGGGGGTGGAACTAATGAAAAACTGTTTTTT. This encodes CASSQGVGGGTNEKLFF.

CDR3 region: CATSGWQVAGELFF. The CDR3, as DNA: TGTGCCACCAGTGGATGGCAGGTAGCCGGGGAGCTGTTTTTT. The chain recombines TRBV24-1 with TRBJ2-2, with D unclear. The CDR3 totals 14 residues. Trimming removed 5 bases at V and 6 bases at J, with 12 bases between. The germline gives CDR1 KGHDR, CDR2 SFDVKD.

This clone is a singleton in its sample. V gene TRBV6-2 or TRBV6-3 combines with J gene TRBJ2-7; 7 nucleotides line up with TRBD2. Losses at the gene ends were 1 base for V and 0 bases for J; bases not matched to a gene: 12. From germline, CDR1 is MNHEY and CDR2 SVGEGT. The CDR3 runs to 18 residues. The CDR3 DNA follows: TGTGCCAGCAGTTACTACCCCCCTAGCGGAGAAACCTCCTACGAGCAGTACTTC. This gives the protein CASSYYPPSGETSYEQYF.

This clone appeared a single time. The CDR3 protein is CSASAQGATNEKLFF. The DNA of the CDR3 is TGCAGTGCTAGTGCACAGGGGGCTACTAATGAAAAACTGTTTTTT. This chain links TRBV20-1 with TRBJ1-4, with 9 bases that match TRBD1. V lost 3 bases and J lost 2; bases outside the gene matches: 4. Per germline, CDR1 DFQATT and CDR2 SNEGSKA (reference sequence). The CDR3 length is 15 residues.

The chain couples TRBV20-1 to TRBJ1-5, with D possibly TRBD1 on 6 matching bases. The V and J ends lost 3 bases and 1 base respectively, with 13 bases between them. This CDR3 is 15 amino acids long. The V gene's germline CDR1 is DFQATT and CDR2 SNEGSKA (reference sequence). Here the CDR3 reads CSASSPRGSNQPQHF. The CDR3 DNA sequence: TGCAGTGCTAGTTCACCCAGGGGAAGCAATCAGCCCCAGCATTTT.

This rearrangement joins TRBV5-1 to TRBJ1-2; unclear D gene. This CDR3 is 13 amino acids long. CDR1 and CDR2 (germline): SGHRS, YFSETQ. Trimming took off 0 bases at V and 7 bases at J, with 10 bases between the two ends. CDR3 DNA: TGCGCCAGCAGCTTGGGGGGAGTTGGTGGCTACACCTTC. Amino acid sequence: CASSLGGVGGYTF. The variable domain in full, with the rest retrieved from reference TRBV5-1 and TRBJ1-2, is KAGVTQTPRYLIKTRGQQVTLSCSPISGHRSVSWYQQTPGQGLQFLFEYFSETQRNKGNFPGRFSGRQFSNSRSEMNVSTLELGDSALYLCASSLGGVGGYTFGSGTRLTVV.

The rearrangement joins TRBV19 to TRBJ2-7; a weak D match, TRBD2 (6 bases). Trimming took 3 bases from V and 4 from J, leaving 7 bases between them. Germline CDR1 is LNHDA and CDR2 is SQIVND (reference sequence). This CDR3 region has 12 residues. The CDR3 region is CASSMEGYEQYF. Here the CDR3 DNA reads TGTGCCAGTAGTATGGAGGGGTACGAGCAGTACTTC.

The V gene is TRBV30, the J gene TRBJ1-5; no reliable D call. Germline CDR1 is GTSNPN and CDR2 is SVGIG (reference sequence). V lost 0 bases and J lost 0, with 12 bases in between. The CDR3 runs to 16 residues. The CDR3 DNA reads as TGTGCCTGGAGTGTTCCCAGGTGGAATAGCAATCAGCCCCAGCATTTT. It codes for CAWSVPRWNSNQPQHF.

The CDR3 bases are TGTGCCATCAGTGAGTCTCTTGGGGCCTACTATGGCTACACCTTC. Translated: CAISESLGAYYGYTF. The V call is TRBV10-3, the J call TRBJ1-2; possibly TRBD1 for D (5 bases). Germline-derived CDR1 and CDR2 are ENHRY and SYGVKD. The CDR3 consists of 15 residues. V was clipped by 0 bases and J by 3 bases, with 11 bases between them.

The chain has TRBV5-1 and TRBJ2-7; TRBD2 matches at 9 bases. V was pared by 7 bases and J by 2 bases, with 7 bases of the junction left unmatched. CDR1 SGHRS and CDR2 YFSETQ come from the germline V gene. The CDR3 covers 14 residues. The CDR3 nucleotides are TGCGCCAGCCGAAGTCCTAGCGGGACCTACGAGCAGTACTTC. It encodes CASRSPSGTYEQYF.

The chain couples TRBV18 to TRBJ2-1, with 9 bases that match TRBD1. CDR3 length: 15 amino acids. CDR1 KGHSH and CDR2 LQKENI come from the germline V gene. Unmatched junction bases numbered 8, after V lost 3 bases and J lost 8 bases. CDR3 protein: CASSPRDRVGDEQFF. CDR3 nucleotide sequence: TGTGCCAGCTCACCCCGGGACAGGGTTGGCGATGAGCAGTTCTTC.

The chain couples TRBV27 to TRBJ1-6, with D unclear. Germline assignment: CDR1 MNHEY and CDR2 SMNVEV (reference sequence). The CDR3 loop spans 14 amino acids. V lost 2 bases and J lost 7, with 9 bases in between. This CDR3 reads CASSLPYPNSPLHF. In nucleotides, the CDR3 is TGTGCCAGCAGTTTACCCTACCCAAATTCACCCCTCCACTTT.

The V and J genes are TRBV30 and TRBJ2-5; D perhaps matches TRBD2 (5 bases). The CDR3 is made up of 12 amino acids. The ends were cut back, 1 base at V and 4 bases at J, with 7 bases in the middle. Germline loops: CDR1 GTSNPN, CDR2 SVGIG (reference sequence). As DNA, the CDR3 is TGTGCCTGGAGTGGGGCGGGAGAGACCCAGTACTTC. Encoded protein: CAWSGAGETQYF.

The chain links TRBV9 to TRBJ2-5; D is ambiguous. Germline assignment: CDR1 SGDLS and CDR2 YYNGEE. Trimming removed 3 bases at V and 3 bases at J, with 9 bases between. The CDR3 contains 13 residues. For the CDR3, the DNA is TGTGCCAGCAGCGGCCGGTCGGAAGAGACCCAGTACTTC. It specifies CASSGRSEETQYF. Filled out from reference TRBV9 and TRBJ2-5, the complete variable domain reads DSGVTQTPKHLITATGQRVTLRCSPRSGDLSVYWYQQSLDQGLQFLIQYYNGEERAKGNILERFSAQQFPDLHSELNLSSLELGDSALYFCASSGRSEETQYFGPGTRLLVL.

The rearrangement links TRBV9 to TRBJ1-2; 7 bases map to TRBD1. The V gene end was trimmed by 2 bases and the J gene end by 5 bases; junction bases not matched to a gene: 6. Germline V lookup: CDR1 SGDLS, CDR2 YYNGEE. This CDR3 region has 14 residues. The CDR3 nucleotides read TGTGCCAGCAGCGTCGAGGGGGCAGGATATGGCTACACCTTC. This encodes CASSVEGAGYGYTF.

This sequence joins TRBV7-2 and TRBJ1-4; no firm D call. Trimming stripped 3 bases from V and 8 bases from J, with 16 bases between. Germline CDR1 SGHTA, CDR2 FQGNSA. There are 15 residues in the CDR3. The CDR3 reads CASSFSGTNAEKLFF. The CDR3 DNA is TGTGCCAGCAGCTTTAGTGGTACCAACGCAGAAAAACTGTTTTTT.

V usage is TRBV2 and J usage is TRBJ2-2; D remains ambiguous. The CDR3 sequence is 15 residues long. Between the trimmed V and J ends, which lost 4 bases and 4 bases, there was a span of 13 bases. Germline V lookup: CDR1 SNHLY, CDR2 FYNNEI. The CDR3 region is CASSVGRLGTGELFF. CDR3 bases: TGTGCCAGCAGTGTCGGCAGGTTGGGCACCGGGGAGCTGTTTTTT.

This clone was detected only once. The genes are TRBV28 and TRBJ2-6, with D hard to call. CDR1 and CDR2 from the germline V gene are MDHEN and SYDVKM. The V end lost 1 base, the J end lost 4 bases, and 17 bases lay between the germline ends. This CDR3 has 18 amino acids. DNA for the CDR3: TGTGCCAGCAGTTTATCGCAGGCAGTACCAATCGGGGCCAACGTCCTGACTTTC. Protein: CASSLSQAVPIGANVLTF.